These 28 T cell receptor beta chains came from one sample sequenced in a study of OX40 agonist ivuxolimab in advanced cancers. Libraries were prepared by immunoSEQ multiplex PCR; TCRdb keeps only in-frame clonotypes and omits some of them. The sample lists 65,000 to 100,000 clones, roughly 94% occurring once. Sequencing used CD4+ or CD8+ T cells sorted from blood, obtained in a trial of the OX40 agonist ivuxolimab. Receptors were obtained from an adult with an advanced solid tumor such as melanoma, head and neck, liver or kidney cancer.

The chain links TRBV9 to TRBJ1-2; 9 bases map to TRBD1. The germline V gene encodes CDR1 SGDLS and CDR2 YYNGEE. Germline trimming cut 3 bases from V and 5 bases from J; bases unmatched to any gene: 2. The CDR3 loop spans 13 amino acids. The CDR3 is CASSGDRVYGYTF. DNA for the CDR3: TGTGCCAGCAGCGGGGACAGGGTGTATGGCTACACCTTC.

For the CDR3, the DNA is TGTGCCAGCAGCACCCTACCGGGGCTTGGGGGGGAGCAGTACTTC. As protein: CASSTLPGLGGEQYF. The chain carries TRBV6-5 and TRBJ2-7; a weak D match, TRBD2 (6 bases). The germline V gene has CDR1 MNHEY and CDR2 SVGAGI. Trimming took off 6 bases at V and 7 bases at J, with 22 bases between the two ends. CDR3 length equals 15 residues.

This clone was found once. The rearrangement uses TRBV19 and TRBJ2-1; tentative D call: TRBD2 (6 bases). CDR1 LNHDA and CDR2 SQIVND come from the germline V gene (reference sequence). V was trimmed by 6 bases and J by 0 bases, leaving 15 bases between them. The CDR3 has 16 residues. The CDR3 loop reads CASRGDWEVSYNEQFF. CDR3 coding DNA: TGTGCCAGTAGGGGGGATTGGGAGGTCTCCTACAATGAGCAGTTCTTC.

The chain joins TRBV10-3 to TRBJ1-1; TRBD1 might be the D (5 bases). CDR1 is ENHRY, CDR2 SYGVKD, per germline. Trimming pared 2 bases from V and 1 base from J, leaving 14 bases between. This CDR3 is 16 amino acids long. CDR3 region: CAISERPDRPNTEAFF. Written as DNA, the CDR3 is TGTGCCATCAGTGAGCGTCCTGACAGACCGAACACTGAAGCTTTCTTT.

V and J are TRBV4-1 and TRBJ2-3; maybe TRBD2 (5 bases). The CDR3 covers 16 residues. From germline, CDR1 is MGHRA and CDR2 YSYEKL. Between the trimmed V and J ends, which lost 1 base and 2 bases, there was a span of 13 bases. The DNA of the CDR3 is TGCGCCAGCAGCCAAGCGGTGGAGGCCCCCACAGATACGCAGTATTTT. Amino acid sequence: CASSQAVEAPTDTQYF.

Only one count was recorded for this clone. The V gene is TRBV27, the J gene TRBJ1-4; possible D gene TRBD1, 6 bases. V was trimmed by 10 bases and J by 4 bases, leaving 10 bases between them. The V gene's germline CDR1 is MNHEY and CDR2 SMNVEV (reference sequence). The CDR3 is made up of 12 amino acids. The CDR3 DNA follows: TGTGCCACCAAGGGGGGTAATGAAAAACTGTTTTTT. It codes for CATKGGNEKLFF.

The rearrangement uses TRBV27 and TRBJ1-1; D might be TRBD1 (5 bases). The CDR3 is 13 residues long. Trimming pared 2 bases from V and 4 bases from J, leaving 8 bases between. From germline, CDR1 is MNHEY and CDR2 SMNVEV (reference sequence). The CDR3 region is CASSLGGFTEAFF. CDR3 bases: TGTGCCAGCAGTTTAGGGGGTTTCACTGAAGCTTTCTTT.

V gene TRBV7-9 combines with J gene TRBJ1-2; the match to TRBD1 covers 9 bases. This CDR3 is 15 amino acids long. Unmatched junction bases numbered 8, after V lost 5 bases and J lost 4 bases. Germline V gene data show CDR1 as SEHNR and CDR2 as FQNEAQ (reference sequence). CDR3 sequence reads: CASSQEGQGGYGYTF. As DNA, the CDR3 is TGTGCCAGCAGCCAAGAGGGACAGGGTGGCTATGGCTACACCTTC. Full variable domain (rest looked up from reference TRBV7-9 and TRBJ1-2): DTGVSQNPRHKITKRGQNVTFRCDPISEHNRLYWYRQTLGQGPEFLTYFQNEAQLEKSRLLSDRFSAERPKGSFSTLEIQRTEQGDSAMYLCASSQEGQGGYGYTFGSGTRLTVV.

CDR3 sequence (DNA): TGCGCCAGCAGCCAAGGGACTTCTGAAGCTTTCTTT. It is translated as CASSQGTSEAFF. V gene TRBV4-1 combines with J gene TRBJ1-1; no firm D call. The CDR3 has 12 amino acids. In germline, CDR1 is MGHRA, CDR2 YSYEKL. The V end lost 1 base, the J end lost 6 bases, and 6 bases lay between the germline ends.

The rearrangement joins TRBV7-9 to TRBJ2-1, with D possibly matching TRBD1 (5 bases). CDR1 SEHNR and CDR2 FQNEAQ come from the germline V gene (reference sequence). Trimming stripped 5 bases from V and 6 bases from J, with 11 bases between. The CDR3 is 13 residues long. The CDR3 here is CASSPGHSNEQFF. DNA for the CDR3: TGTGCCAGCAGCCCCGGACACAGCAATGAGCAGTTCTTC.

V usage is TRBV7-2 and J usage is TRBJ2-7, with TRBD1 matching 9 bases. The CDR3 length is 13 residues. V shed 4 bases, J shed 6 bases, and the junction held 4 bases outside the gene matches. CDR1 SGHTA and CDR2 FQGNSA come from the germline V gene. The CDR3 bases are TGTGCCAGCAGCTCGGGACAGGGAGTCGAGCAGTACTTC. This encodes CASSSGQGVEQYF.

The CDR3, as DNA: TGTGCCAGCAGCTGGGACAGGGACACAGATACGCAGTATTTT. Its translation: CASSWDRDTDTQYF. J is TRBJ2-3 and V is TRBV7-9; 9 bases are shared with TRBD1. V lost 4 bases and J lost 2; bases outside the gene matches: 1. CDR3 length: 14 amino acids. CDR1 and CDR2 from the germline V gene are SEHNR and FQNEAQ (reference sequence).

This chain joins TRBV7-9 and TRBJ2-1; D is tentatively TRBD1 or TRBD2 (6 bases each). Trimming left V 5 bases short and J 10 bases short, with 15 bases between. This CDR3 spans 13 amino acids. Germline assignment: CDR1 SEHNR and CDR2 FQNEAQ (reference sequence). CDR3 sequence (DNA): TGTGCCAGCAGCGTAGTGGGGGGCCACGAGCAGTTCTTC. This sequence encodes CASSVVGGHEQFF.

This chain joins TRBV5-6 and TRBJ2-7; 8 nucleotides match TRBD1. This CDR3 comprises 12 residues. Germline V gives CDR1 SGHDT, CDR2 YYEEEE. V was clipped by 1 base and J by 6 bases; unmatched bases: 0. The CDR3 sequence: CASSLTGGEQYF. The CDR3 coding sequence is TGTGCCAGCAGCTTGACAGGGGGCGAGCAGTACTTC.

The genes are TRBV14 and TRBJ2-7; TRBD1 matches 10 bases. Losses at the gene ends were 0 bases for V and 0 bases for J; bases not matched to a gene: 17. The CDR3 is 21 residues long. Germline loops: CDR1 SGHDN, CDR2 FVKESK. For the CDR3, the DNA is TGTGCCAGCAGCCAAGATTCCCCCATAGTCCCCGACAGGGGGCTCTCCTACGAGCAGTACTTC. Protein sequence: CASSQDSPIVPDRGLSYEQYF.

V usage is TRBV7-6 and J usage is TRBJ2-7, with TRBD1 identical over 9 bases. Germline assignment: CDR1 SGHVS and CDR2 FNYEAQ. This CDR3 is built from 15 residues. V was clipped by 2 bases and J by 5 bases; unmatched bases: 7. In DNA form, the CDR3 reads TGTGCCAGCAGCTTATCGACAGGGGGTTTCGACGAGCAGTACTTC. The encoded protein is CASSLSTGGFDEQYF.

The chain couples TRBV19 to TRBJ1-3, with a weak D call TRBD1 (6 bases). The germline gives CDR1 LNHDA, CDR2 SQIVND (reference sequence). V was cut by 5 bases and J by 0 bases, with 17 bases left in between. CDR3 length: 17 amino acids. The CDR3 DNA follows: TGTGCCAGTAGTCCCATATGGGGGCGGCGCTCTGGAAACACCATATATTTT. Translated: CASSPIWGRRSGNTIYF. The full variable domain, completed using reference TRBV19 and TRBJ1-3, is DGGITQSPKYLFRKEGQNVTLSCEQNLNHDAMYWYRQDPGQGLRLIYYSQIVNDFQKGDIAEGYSVSREKKESFPLTVTSAQKNPTAFYLCASSPIWGRRSGNTIYFGEGSWLTVV.

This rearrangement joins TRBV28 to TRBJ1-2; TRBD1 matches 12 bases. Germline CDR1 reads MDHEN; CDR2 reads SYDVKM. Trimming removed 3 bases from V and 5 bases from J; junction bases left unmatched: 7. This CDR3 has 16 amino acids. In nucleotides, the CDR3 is TGTGCCAGCAGTTTTGAAAGGGACAGGGGGCATTATGGCTACACCTTC. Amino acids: CASSFERDRGHYGYTF.

The CDR3 region has the DNA TGCGCCAGCAGCCAAGACGGAGGGCCCCCTGAAGCTTTCTTT. Residues: CASSQDGGPPEAFF. The J gene is TRBJ1-1, the V gene TRBV4-3; unclear D gene. The CDR3 has 14 amino acids. The germline gives CDR1 LGHNA, CDR2 YSLEER. V shed 0 bases and J shed 6 bases, with 11 bases lying between them.

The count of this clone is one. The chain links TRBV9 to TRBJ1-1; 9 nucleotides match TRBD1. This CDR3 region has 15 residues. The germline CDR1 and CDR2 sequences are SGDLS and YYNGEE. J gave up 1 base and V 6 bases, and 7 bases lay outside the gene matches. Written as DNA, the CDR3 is TGTGCCAGCACCGTCGGGACAGGGCGGAACACTGAAGCTTTCTTT. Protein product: CASTVGTGRNTEAFF.

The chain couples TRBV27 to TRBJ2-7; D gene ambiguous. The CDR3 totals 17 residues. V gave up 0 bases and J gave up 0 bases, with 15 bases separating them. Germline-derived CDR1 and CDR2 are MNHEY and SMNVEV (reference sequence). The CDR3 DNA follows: TGTGCCAGCAGTTTATCGTTCGGGCAGGCGTCCTCCTACGAGCAGTACTTC. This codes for CASSLSFGQASSYEQYF.

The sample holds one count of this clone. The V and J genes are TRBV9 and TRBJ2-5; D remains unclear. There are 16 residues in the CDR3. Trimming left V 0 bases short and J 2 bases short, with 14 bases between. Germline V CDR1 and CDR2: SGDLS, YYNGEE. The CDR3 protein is CASSVVVGRLQETQYF. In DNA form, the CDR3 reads TGTGCCAGCAGCGTAGTTGTCGGGCGGTTACAAGAGACCCAGTACTTC. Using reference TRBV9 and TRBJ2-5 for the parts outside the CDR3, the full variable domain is DSGVTQTPKHLITATGQRVTLRCSPRSGDLSVYWYQQSLDQGLQFLIQYYNGEERAKGNILERFSAQQFPDLHSELNLSSLELGDSALYFCASSVVVGRLQETQYFGPGTRLLVL.

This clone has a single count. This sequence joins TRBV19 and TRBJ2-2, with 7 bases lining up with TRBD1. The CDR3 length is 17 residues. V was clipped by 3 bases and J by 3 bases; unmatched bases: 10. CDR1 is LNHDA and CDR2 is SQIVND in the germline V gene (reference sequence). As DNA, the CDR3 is TGTGCCAGTAGTATGGACCCCGGGACAGATTACACCGGGGAGCTGTTTTTT. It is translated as CASSMDPGTDYTGELFF.

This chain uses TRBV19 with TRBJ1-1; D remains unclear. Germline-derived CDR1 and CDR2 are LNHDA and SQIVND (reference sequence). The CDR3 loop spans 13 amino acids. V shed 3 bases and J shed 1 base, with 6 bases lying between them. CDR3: CASSMGANTEAFF. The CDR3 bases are TGTGCCAGTAGTATGGGCGCGAACACTGAAGCTTTCTTT.

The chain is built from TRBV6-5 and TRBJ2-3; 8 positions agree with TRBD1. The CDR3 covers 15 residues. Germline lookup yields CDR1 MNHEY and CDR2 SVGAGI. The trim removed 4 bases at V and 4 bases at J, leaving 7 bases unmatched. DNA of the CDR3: TGTGCCAGCAGTTTGACTTCAGGGGGCGCAGATACGCAGTATTTT. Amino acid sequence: CASSLTSGGADTQYF.

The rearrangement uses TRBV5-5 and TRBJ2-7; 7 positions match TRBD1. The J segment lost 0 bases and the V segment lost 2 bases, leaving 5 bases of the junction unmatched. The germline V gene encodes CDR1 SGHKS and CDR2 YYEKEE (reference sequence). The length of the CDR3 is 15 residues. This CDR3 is CASSFGQALSYEQYF. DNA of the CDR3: TGTGCCAGCAGCTTCGGACAGGCCCTCTCCTACGAGCAGTACTTC.

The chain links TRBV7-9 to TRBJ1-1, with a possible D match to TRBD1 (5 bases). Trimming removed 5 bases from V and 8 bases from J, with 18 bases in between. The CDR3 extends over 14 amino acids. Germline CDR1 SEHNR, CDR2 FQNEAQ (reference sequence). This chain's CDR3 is CASSNPDGTLEAFF. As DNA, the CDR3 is TGTGCCAGCAGCAATCCCGACGGGACCCTAGAAGCTTTCTTT.

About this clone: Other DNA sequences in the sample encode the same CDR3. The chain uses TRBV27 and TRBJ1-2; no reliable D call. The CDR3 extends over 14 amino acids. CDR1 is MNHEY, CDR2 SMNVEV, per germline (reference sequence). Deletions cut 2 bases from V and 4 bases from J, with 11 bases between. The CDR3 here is CASSLRGSGYGYTF. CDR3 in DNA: TGTGCCAGCAGTTTACGAGGTTCGGGCTATGGCTACACCTTC.